One T cell receptor (beta chain) is described in this entry. The antigen remains unidentified. Per sorted-subset replicate PCR, input was about 180 ng DNA, representing tens of thousands of T cell genomes. In the original processing: From ImmunoSEQ came sequences covering only the junction and carrying no quality scores, so filtering differed. Sequencing used immunoSEQ multiplex PCR; TCRdb keeps in-frame clones, though not all of them. The V and J calls and the clone size are those of that table, but D and trimming were determined from the DNA. Found here are approximately 530,000 clones, 96% of them singletons; the top ten hold roughly 0.06%. From germline, CDR1 is SNHLY and CDR2 FYNNEI. Unmatched junction bases numbered 10, after V lost 7 bases and J lost 5 bases. This CDR3 has 16 residues. The sample is drawn from a study of shared clonotypes between healthy human individuals. For the study at large: CD8 memory received one plate per donor, CD8 naive two, CD4 memory three and CD4 naive three. Study observations and caveats: Read depth was anticipated to influence clonotype sharing among donors.

The sample was naive CD4+ T cells sorted from blood. Subset given: CD45RA+ positively selected. This receptor was identified in a woman in her twenties or thirties in good health. J is TRBJ2-2 and V is TRBV2; 10 bases match TRBD2. The chain's CDR3 is CASKGLARSFTGELFF. Written as DNA, the CDR3 is TGTGCCAGCAAGGGACTAGCGAGATCCTTTACCGGGGAGCTGTTTTTT.